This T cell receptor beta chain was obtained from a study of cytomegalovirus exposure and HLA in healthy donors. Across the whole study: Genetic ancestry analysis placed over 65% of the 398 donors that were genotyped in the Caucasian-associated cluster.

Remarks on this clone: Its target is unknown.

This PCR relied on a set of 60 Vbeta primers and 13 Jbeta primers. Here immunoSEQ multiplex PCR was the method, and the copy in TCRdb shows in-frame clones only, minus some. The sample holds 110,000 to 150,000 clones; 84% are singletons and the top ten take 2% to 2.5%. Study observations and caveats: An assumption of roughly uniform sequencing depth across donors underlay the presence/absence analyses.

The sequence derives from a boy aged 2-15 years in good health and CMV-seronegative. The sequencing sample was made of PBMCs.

The DNA for the CDR3 is TGTGCCAGCAGGCCTTACAACCGGGACAGGGATAGTACGCAGTATTTT. Translated, it gives CASRPYNRDRDSTQYF. The chain is built from TRBV27 and TRBJ2-3, with TRBD1 matching over 9 bases. V trimming: 6 bases; J trimming: 8 bases; junction bases outside the gene matches: 15. Germline-derived CDR1 and CDR2 are MNHEY and SMNVEV (reference sequence). This CDR3 comprises 16 residues.